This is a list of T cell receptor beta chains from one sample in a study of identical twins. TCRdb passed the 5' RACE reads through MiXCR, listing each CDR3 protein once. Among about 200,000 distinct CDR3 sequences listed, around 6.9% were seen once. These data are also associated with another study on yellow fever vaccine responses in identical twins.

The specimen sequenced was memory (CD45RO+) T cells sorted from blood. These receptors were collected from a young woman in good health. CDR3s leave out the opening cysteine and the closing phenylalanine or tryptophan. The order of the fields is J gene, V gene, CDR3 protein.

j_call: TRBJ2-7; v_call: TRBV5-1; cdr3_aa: ASTPGAGSYEQY
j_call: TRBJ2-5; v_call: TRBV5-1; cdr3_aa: ASSLALRTKGTAGQETQY
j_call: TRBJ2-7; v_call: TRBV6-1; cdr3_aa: ASSETGDYDEQY
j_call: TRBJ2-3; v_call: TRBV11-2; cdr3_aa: ASSPGTLGFFTDTQY
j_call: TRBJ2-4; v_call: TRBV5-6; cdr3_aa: ASSQTGSQNIQY
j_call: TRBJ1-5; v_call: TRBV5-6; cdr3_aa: ASSRQFQPQH
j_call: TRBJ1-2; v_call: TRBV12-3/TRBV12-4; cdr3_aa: ASSRDRDWNYGYT
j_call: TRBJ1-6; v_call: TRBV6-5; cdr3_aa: ASSYSSGVSPLH
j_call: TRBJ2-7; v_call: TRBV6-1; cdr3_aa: ASSPTIVPYEQY
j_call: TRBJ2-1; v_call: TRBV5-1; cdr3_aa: ASSLETGGVEQF
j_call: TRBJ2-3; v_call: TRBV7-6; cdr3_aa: ASSFGQGSDTQY
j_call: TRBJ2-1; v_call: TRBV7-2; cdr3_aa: ASSLGYKGEQF
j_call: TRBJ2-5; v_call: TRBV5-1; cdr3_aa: ASSWDRGRRETQY
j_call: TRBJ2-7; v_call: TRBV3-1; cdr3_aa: ASSLDPLAGRLSEQY
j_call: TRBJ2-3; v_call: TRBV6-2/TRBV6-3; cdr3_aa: ASSNRLAGATTDTQY
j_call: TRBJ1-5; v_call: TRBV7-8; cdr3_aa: ASSQRTGWGNQPQH
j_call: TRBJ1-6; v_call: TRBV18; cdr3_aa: ASSSLRSDSYNSPLH
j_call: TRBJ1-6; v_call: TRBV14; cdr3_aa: ASSQGGSQYNSPLH
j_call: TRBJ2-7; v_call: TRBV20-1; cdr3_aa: SARTGERQY
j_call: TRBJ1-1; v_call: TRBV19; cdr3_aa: ASSIDWRGSNTEAF
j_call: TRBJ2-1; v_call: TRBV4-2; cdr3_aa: ASSQDGREDEQF
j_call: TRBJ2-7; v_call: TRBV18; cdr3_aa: ASSPRDGSYEQY